This T cell receptor (beta chain) stems from a study of blood T cell repertoires in COVID-19. In the study overall: In each case, the material was cDNA or gDNA derived from T cells, B-cell-depleted T cells, or PBMCs.

Sequencing was performed with immunoSEQ multiplex PCR; in TCRdb, only in-frame clones are kept and a portion is missing. The table includes about 380,000 clones, 85% to 90% detected once. V was trimmed by 11 bases and J by 1 base, leaving 17 bases between them. Germline CDR1 reads ENHRY; CDR2 reads SYGVKD. This CDR3 has 14 residues. Participant age was roughly 18 to 89 years, and participants resided in fewer than 30 US areas. Clinical histories supplied by participants themselves formed the basis of cohort assignment. V and J are TRBV10-3 and TRBJ1-2; D unclear. This clonotype originated in a woman between 18 and 30 years old who had recovered from COVID-19. Source material: PBMCs or T cells enriched from blood (not recorded which). The CDR3: CAVSDRRVNYGYTF. The CDR3 DNA sequence: TGTGCCGTTTCGGATCGGAGGGTTAACTATGGCTACACCTTC.